This T cell receptor beta chain was recorded in a study of control samples from healthy donors and cancer patients. Germline assignment: CDR1 SGHTA and CDR2 FQGNSA. Trimming left V 4 bases short and J 6 bases short, with 10 bases between. There are 13 residues in the CDR3. Assay: immunoSEQ multiplex PCR; the TCRdb copy retains only in-frame clones and omits some. The sample has some 79,000 clones, about nine tenths seen once; the top ten hold 7.2%. This TCR was recovered from a man aged 50 to 60 in good health. The material sequenced was blood. The chain couples TRBV7-2 to TRBJ2-1; perhaps TRBD1 as D (6 bases). This chain's CDR3 is CASSSDSLNEQFF. The CDR3 DNA reads as TGTGCCAGCAGCTCGGACAGCCTCAATGAGCAGTTCTTC.